One and the same sample provided the 25 T cell receptor beta chains below, sequenced in a study of blood T cell repertoires in COVID-19. Sequenced by immunoSEQ multiplex PCR; TCRdb stores in-frame clones only, minus some. The profile shows under 90,000 clones, about 91% of them singletons. The specimen sequenced was peripheral blood. The receptors derive from a man in his forties with COVID-19, enrolled during active disease.

CDR3 sequence reads: CASSMGTSSGANVLTF. CDR3 DNA: TGTGCCAGTAGTATGGGGACAAGCTCTGGGGCCAACGTCCTGACTTTC. This chain links TRBV19 with TRBJ2-6; TRBD1 is a possible D gene (6 bases). V was pared by 3 bases and J by 0 bases, with 9 bases between. Per germline, CDR1 LNHDA and CDR2 SQIVND (reference sequence). This CDR3 is 16 amino acids long.

The genes are TRBV7-6 and TRBJ2-5, with D maybe TRBD2 (6 bases). Germline assignment: CDR1 SGHVS and CDR2 FNYEAQ. The CDR3 extends over 14 amino acids. Trimming took off 0 bases at V and 2 bases at J, with 7 bases between the two ends. The DNA for the CDR3 is TGTGCCAGCAGCTTAGCACTAGCTCAAGAGACCCAGTACTTC. Encoded protein: CASSLALAQETQYF.

This clone was found once. The gene calls are TRBV10-3 and TRBJ2-6; D not certain. The CDR3 is 14 residues long. Germline V lookup: CDR1 ENHRY, CDR2 SYGVKD. Trimming left V 8 bases short and J 1 base short, with 9 bases between. This CDR3 is CAIGSESGANVLTF. The CDR3 bases are TGTGCCATCGGCAGCGAGTCTGGGGCCAACGTCCTGACTTTC.

The chain employs TRBV20-1 and TRBJ2-7; D is possibly TRBD1 (5 bases). CDR1 and CDR2 (germline): DFQATT, SNEGSKA (reference sequence). CDR3 size: 14 residues. V was trimmed by 3 bases and J by 6 bases, leaving 18 bases between them. Here the CDR3 DNA reads TGCAGTGCTAGTACGGTACAGGATTCTTTCGAGCAGTACTTC. Protein: CSASTVQDSFEQYF.

V usage is TRBV7-9 and J usage is TRBJ2-2; D uncertain. The germline CDR1 and CDR2 sequences are SEHNR and FQNEAQ (reference sequence). The CDR3 has 13 residues. V dropped 10 bases and J dropped 7 bases, with 16 bases sitting between them. The DNA for the CDR3 is TGTGCCATTGAGCCCGATCAAGTCGGGGAGCTGTTTTTT. Translation: CAIEPDQVGELFF.

The V and J genes are TRBV18 and TRBJ2-1; 8 bases line up with TRBD2. Germline V CDR1 and CDR2: KGHSH, LQKENI. Trimming at V came to 2 bases and at J to 10 bases, leaving 7 bases not matched to a gene. The CDR3 is 14 amino acids. CDR3 loop: CASSPNRGGREQFF. In DNA, the CDR3 is TGTGCCAGCTCACCAAATCGGGGGGGAAGGGAGCAGTTCTTC.

The chain links TRBV6-5 to TRBJ2-1; perhaps TRBD1 as D (5 bases). The CDR3 loop spans 14 amino acids. V lost 2 bases to trimming and J lost 7 bases, with 12 bases between them. Germline V lookup: CDR1 MNHEY, CDR2 SVGAGI. In DNA form, the CDR3 reads TGTGCCAGCAGTTACCCGGGCAGGGTAAATGAGCAGTTCTTC. Encoded protein: CASSYPGRVNEQFF.

The chain is built from TRBV28 and TRBJ1-4; the match to TRBD1 covers 7 bases. In germline, CDR1 is MDHEN, CDR2 SYDVKM. CDR3 size: 15 residues. Trimming took 6 bases from V and 8 from J; bases not matched to a gene: 12. The CDR3, as DNA: TGTGCCAGCAGCCCCCATGAGGGACAGATCGAAAAACTGTTTTTT. This encodes CASSPHEGQIEKLFF.

The V call is TRBV9, the J call TRBJ2-2, with 8 bases that match TRBD2. The CDR3 is 14 amino acids. The germline CDR1 and CDR2 sequences are SGDLS and YYNGEE. J gave up 6 bases and V 8 bases, and 9 bases lay outside the gene matches. The chain's CDR3 is CARLRRGGAGELFF. CDR3 DNA sequence: TGTGCCAGACTCCGCCGGGGGGGCGCCGGGGAGCTGTTTTTT.

This clone came up once. V gene TRBV6-5 combines with J gene TRBJ1-5; 8 bases match TRBD1. Germline CDR1 MNHEY, CDR2 SVGAGI. V lost 11 bases to trimming and J lost 5 bases; unmatched junction nucleotides: 14. The CDR3 has 15 residues. The CDR3 nucleotides read TGTGCCTTACGGAGGGCAGGGGGCTCCGATCAGCCCCAGCATTTT. This translates into CALRRAGGSDQPQHF.

V and J are TRBV24-1 and TRBJ2-3; 8 bases match TRBD2. Germline V gives CDR1 KGHDR, CDR2 SFDVKD. CDR3 length equals 15 residues. Trimming at V came to 4 bases and at J to 9 bases, leaving 11 bases not matched to a gene. The CDR3 coding sequence is TGTGCCACCAGTGACACCGGGACTAGGTGGGGAACGCAGTATTTT. The encoded protein is CATSDTGTRWGTQYF.

The chain uses TRBV9 and TRBJ2-3; 11 bases are shared with TRBD2. The CDR3 runs to 15 residues. J was trimmed by 3 bases and V by 5 bases; bases with no gene match: 5. From germline, CDR1 is SGDLS and CDR2 YYNGEE. In DNA, the CDR3 is TGTGCCAGCAGTCCACTAGCGGGGGAGACAGATACGCAGTATTTT. This encodes CASSPLAGETDTQYF.

The chain couples TRBV10-1 to TRBJ2-1, with TRBD1 matching 10 bases. CDR3 length: 15 residues. V gave up 0 bases and J gave up 9 bases; unmatched junction bases: 5. Germline assignment: CDR1 WNHNN and CDR2 SYGVQD (reference sequence). CDR3 amino acids: CASSESGQGRAEQFF. CDR3 DNA: TGCGCCAGCAGTGAGTCGGGACAGGGGCGGGCTGAGCAGTTCTTC.

CDR3 coding DNA: TGTGCCAGCAACCCTCTCCGGACAGGGACGCCCTATGGCTACACCTTC. Translating gives CASNPLRTGTPYGYTF. This chain links TRBV14 with TRBJ1-2, with 8 bases matching TRBD1. Germline loops: CDR1 SGHDN, CDR2 FVKESK. The CDR3 sequence is 16 residues long. Germline trimming cut 7 bases from V and 4 bases from J; bases unmatched to any gene: 14.

J is TRBJ1-2 and V is TRBV5-8; 8 bases align to TRBD1. The V segment lost 4 bases and the J segment 8 bases; nucleotides outside the gene matches: 10. The CDR3 is 14 amino acids. Germline CDR1 is SGHTS and CDR2 is YDEGEE. CDR3 sequence (DNA): TGTGCCAGCAGCCCCTACGGGACAGGAGCCGGCTACACCTTC. Translating it yields CASSPYGTGAGYTF. Supplemented by reference TRBV5-8 and TRBJ1-2, the full variable domain reads EAGVTQSPTHLIKTRGQQATLRCSPISGHTSVYWYQQALGLGLQFLLWYDEGEERNRGNFPPRFSGRQFPNYSSELNVNALELEDSALYLCASSPYGTGAGYTFGSGTRLTVV.

The chain employs TRBV19 and TRBJ1-2; D might be TRBD1 (5 bases). This CDR3 comprises 15 residues. Germline lookup yields CDR1 LNHDA and CDR2 SQIVND (reference sequence). V was clipped by 6 bases and J by 1 base, with 15 bases between them. This chain's CDR3 is CASRTLSGLNYGYTF. The CDR3 nucleotides are TGTGCCAGTAGGACTCTGTCAGGGCTTAACTATGGCTACACCTTC. Filled out from reference TRBV19 and TRBJ1-2, the complete variable domain reads DGGITQSPKYLFRKEGQNVTLSCEQNLNHDAMYWYRQDPGQGLRLIYYSQIVNDFQKGDIAEGYSVSREKKESFPLTVTSAQKNPTAFYLCASRTLSGLNYGYTFGSGTRLTVV.

The chain uses TRBV7-9 and TRBJ1-2, with 7 nucleotides matching TRBD1. Trimming took 5 bases from V and 5 from J; bases not matched to a gene: 11. Germline V gene data show CDR1 as SEHNR and CDR2 as FQNEAQ (reference sequence). CDR3 length equals 15 residues. CDR3 nucleotide sequence: TGTGCCAGCAGCGTTCCACCGGGACAGAAGTATGGCTACACCTTC. This codes for CASSVPPGQKYGYTF.

The chain employs TRBV6-5 and TRBJ1-1; perhaps TRBD1 as D (5 bases). The germline V gene encodes CDR1 MNHEY and CDR2 SVGAGI. Trimming shortened V by 7 bases and J by 1 base, and 16 bases separated the two germline ends. The CDR3 runs 15 residues. The DNA of the CDR3 is TGTGCCAGCACTAAGAGACAGACGCCGAACACTGAAGCTTTCTTT. Translation gives CASTKRQTPNTEAFF.

The V call is TRBV10-3, the J call TRBJ2-2; D remains unclear. Germline CDR1 is ENHRY and CDR2 is SYGVKD. Trimming stripped 6 bases from V and 2 bases from J, with 7 bases between. This CDR3 is 13 amino acids long. The chain's CDR3 is CAISTTNTGELFF. CDR3 in DNA: TGTGCCATCAGCACTACCAACACCGGGGAGCTGTTTTTT.

This sequence joins TRBV11-2 and TRBJ1-1; no reliable D call. Trimming stripped 2 bases from V and 4 bases from J, with 11 bases between. This CDR3 comprises 14 residues. Germline CDR1 is SGHAT and CDR2 is FQNNGV. This CDR3 reads CASSLTWLATEAFF. The CDR3 region has the DNA TGTGCCAGCAGCTTAACCTGGTTGGCCACTGAAGCTTTCTTT.

CDR3 sequence reads: CASSFDSPNQPQHF. The CDR3 DNA reads as TGCGCCAGCAGCTTTGACAGTCCGAATCAGCCCCAGCATTTT. The chain employs TRBV5-1 and TRBJ1-5; tentatively, D is TRBD1 (5 bases). The CDR3 loop spans 14 amino acids. The V gene's germline CDR1 is SGHRS and CDR2 YFSETQ. The V end lost 2 bases, the J end lost 4 bases, and 10 bases lay between the germline ends. Together with reference TRBV5-1 and TRBJ1-5, the CDR3 gives the full variable domain: KAGVTQTPRYLIKTRGQQVTLSCSPISGHRSVSWYQQTPGQGLQFLFEYFSETQRNKGNFPGRFSGRQFSNSRSEMNVSTLELGDSALYLCASSFDSPNQPQHFGDGTRLSIL.

The V call is TRBV6-4, the J call TRBJ2-3, with 7 bases fitting TRBD2. CDR3 length equals 14 residues. Germline CDR1 reads MRHNA; CDR2 reads SNTAGT. With V trimmed by 6 bases and J by 0 bases, 3 bases remained unmatched. The CDR3 DNA reads TGTGCCAGCAGCCGGGACTATAGCACAGATACGCAGTATTTT. Its translation is CASSRDYSTDTQYF.

The chain carries TRBV11-2 and TRBJ2-2; D unresolved. CDR1 is SGHAT and CDR2 is FQNNGV in the germline V gene. V lost 2 bases, J lost 4 bases, and 5 bases lay in between. The CDR3 covers 13 residues. CDR3 region: CASSLSLTGELFF. The CDR3 coding sequence is TGTGCCAGCAGCTTAAGCCTCACCGGGGAGCTGTTTTTT.

The rearrangement links TRBV6-5 to TRBJ1-3, with D possibly TRBD1 on 5 matching bases. V lost 4 bases and J 1 base, leaving 11 bases between the germline ends. Looked up from germline, CDR1 is MNHEY and CDR2 is SVGAGI. The CDR3 covers 15 residues. CDR3 coding DNA: TGTGCCAGCAGTTCTTCTCAGGGATCTGGAAACACCATATATTTT. The encoded protein is CASSSSQGSGNTIYF.

This chain links TRBV19 with TRBJ2-5, with a weak D call TRBD1 (6 bases). V was clipped by 6 bases and J by 2 bases, with 10 bases between them. CDR3 length: 13 amino acids. From germline, CDR1 is LNHDA and CDR2 SQIVND (reference sequence). The DNA for the CDR3 is TGTGCCAGTAGCCAAACAGGGCAAGAGACCCAGTACTTC. Amino acid sequence: CASSQTGQETQYF. Full variable domain (missing parts from reference TRBV19 and TRBJ2-5): DGGITQSPKYLFRKEGQNVTLSCEQNLNHDAMYWYRQDPGQGLRLIYYSQIVNDFQKGDIAEGYSVSREKKESFPLTVTSAQKNPTAFYLCASSQTGQETQYFGPGTRLLVL.